Listed here are 17 T cell receptor beta chains from one sample, sequenced in a study of blood T cell repertoires in COVID-19. Assay: immunoSEQ multiplex PCR; the TCRdb copy retains only in-frame clones and omits some. The sample consists of around 150,000 clones, approximately 81% of them appearing once. The sequencing input was peripheral blood. The receptors were sampled from a human donor with acute or convalescent COVID-19. The donor label of this sample is uncertain.

The chain employs TRBV5-1 and TRBJ1-4; 8 bases agree with TRBD1. CDR1 is SGHRS and CDR2 is YFSETQ in the germline V gene. CDR3 length equals 15 residues. Losses at the gene ends were 3 bases for V and 0 bases for J; bases not matched to a gene: 1. The CDR3 protein is CASSWGQATNEKLFF. CDR3 DNA sequence: TGCGCCAGCAGCTGGGGACAGGCAACTAATGAAAAACTGTTTTTT.

This sequence joins TRBV20-1 and TRBJ2-7; D not certain. The CDR3 spans 14 residues. V lost 3 bases, J lost 0 bases, and 12 bases lay in between. Germline V CDR1 and CDR2: DFQATT, SNEGSKA (reference sequence). The CDR3 sequence is CSASVPSLSYEQYF. CDR3 DNA: TGCAGTGCTAGTGTCCCAAGCCTCTCCTACGAGCAGTACTTC.

The CDR3: CASSLKPPTLGYGYTF. Here the CDR3 DNA reads TGTGCCAGCAGTTTAAAACCCCCAACCCTAGGCTATGGCTACACCTTC. This chain uses TRBV27 with TRBJ1-2; no reliable D call. The CDR3 has 16 residues. Germline loops: CDR1 MNHEY, CDR2 SMNVEV (reference sequence). Deletions cut 2 bases from V and 4 bases from J, with 17 bases between.

The rearrangement uses TRBV7-9 and TRBJ1-2, with D perhaps TRBD1 (6 bases). This CDR3 is built from 14 residues. The V gene's germline CDR1 is SEHNR and CDR2 FQNEAQ (reference sequence). The V end lost 2 bases, the J end lost 6 bases, and 13 bases lay between the germline ends. This CDR3 reads CASSLFSAGDGYTF. In DNA, the CDR3 is TGTGCCAGCAGCTTATTTTCGGCAGGGGATGGCTACACCTTC.

The genes are TRBV5-1 and TRBJ2-6; TRBD2 might be the D (5 bases). Germline CDR1 and CDR2: SGHRS and YFSETQ. V lost 4 bases and J 0 bases, leaving 11 bases between the germline ends. This CDR3 comprises 16 residues. This chain's CDR3 is CASSSDGNSGANVLTF. The CDR3 DNA sequence: TGCGCCAGCAGCAGCGACGGGAACTCTGGGGCCAACGTCCTGACTTTC.

The chain has TRBV3-1 (or the pseudogene TRBV3-2) and TRBJ1-1; 7 bases line up with TRBD1. The V gene end was trimmed by 2 bases and the J gene end by 12 bases; junction bases not matched to a gene: 12. The CDR3 is made up of 14 amino acids. Germline CDR1 reads LGHDT; CDR2 reads YNNKEL (reference sequence). CDR3 bases: TGTGCCAGCAGCCAAAAAGGGCCCAGGGGGGCGACTTTCTTT. Amino acids: CASSQKGPRGATFF.

The V and J genes are TRBV19 and TRBJ2-7; tentative D call: TRBD2 (5 bases). The germline gives CDR1 LNHDA, CDR2 SQIVND (reference sequence). Trimming pared 1 base from V and 2 bases from J, leaving 15 bases between. This CDR3 region has 16 residues. The CDR3 here is CASSIGNGLGTYEQYF. In DNA, the CDR3 is TGTGCCAGTAGTATAGGTAACGGACTTGGTACCTACGAGCAGTACTTC.

In nucleotides, the CDR3 is TGTGCCAGCAGCTTAGGGAGGGGCGCGGAAGCTTTCTTT. It is translated as CASSLGRGAEAFF. This chain uses TRBV7-9 with TRBJ1-1; a possible D gene is TRBD1 (5 bases). This CDR3 comprises 13 residues. Deletions cut 1 base from V and 8 bases from J, with 11 bases between. Germline V gene data show CDR1 as SEHNR and CDR2 as FQNEAQ (reference sequence).

The chain employs TRBV6-5 and TRBJ2-7; D call uncertain. Germline CDR1 reads MNHEY; CDR2 reads SVGAGI. The CDR3 sequence is 14 residues long. Trimming left V 6 bases short and J 0 bases short, with 12 bases between. The DNA of the CDR3 is TGTGCCAGCAGGTCGACATTTACCTCCTACGAGCAGTACTTC. Translated, it gives CASRSTFTSYEQYF.

The J gene is TRBJ2-1, the V gene TRBV24-1; TRBD1 might be the D (5 bases). V was pared by 12 bases and J by 0 bases, with 26 bases between. Germline CDR1 and CDR2: KGHDR and SFDVKD. The CDR3 spans 18 residues. CDR3 nucleotide sequence: TGTGCCGTTCAACTCGGCCCAGGGTTTGCTTTCTCCTACAATGAGCAGTTCTTC. As protein: CAVQLGPGFAFSYNEQFF.

This chain uses TRBV18 with TRBJ2-7; TRBD1 aligns across 8 bases. Germline V gene data show CDR1 as KGHSH and CDR2 as LQKENI. The CDR3 totals 12 residues. V lost 3 bases to trimming and J lost 5 bases; unmatched junction nucleotides: 0. The DNA of the CDR3 is TGTGCCAGCTCACCGACAGGGGACGAGCAGTACTTC. This gives the protein CASSPTGDEQYF.

This rearrangement joins TRBV3-1 (or the pseudogene TRBV3-2) to TRBJ1-1, with D unclear. The CDR3 totals 14 residues. V was trimmed by 0 bases and J by 4 bases, leaving 9 bases between them. From germline, CDR1 is LGHDT and CDR2 YNNKEL (reference sequence). CDR3 nucleotides: TGTGCCAGCAGCCAAGAATCGGGGATCACTGAAGCTTTCTTT. As protein: CASSQESGITEAFF.

The J gene is TRBJ2-7, the V gene TRBV15; 11 positions agree with TRBD2. The CDR3 length is 17 residues. V dropped 3 bases and J dropped 1; count of bases not matched to a gene: 8. Germline assignment: CDR1 LNHNV and CDR2 YYDKDF (reference sequence). The CDR3 DNA sequence: TGTGCCACCAGCAGCCTAGCGGGGGGCCATTTTTCCTACGAGCAGTACTTC. Encoded protein: CATSSLAGGHFSYEQYF.

This clone appeared a few times. The rearrangement links TRBV4-3 to TRBJ2-3; possible D gene TRBD1, 5 bases. CDR3 length: 15 amino acids. Germline values: CDR1 LGHNA, CDR2 YSLEER. Deletions cut 0 bases from V and 2 bases from J, with 9 bases between. The CDR3 sequence is CASSQEPTDTDTQYF. CDR3 DNA sequence: TGCGCCAGCAGCCAAGAACCGACAGACACAGATACGCAGTATTTT.

The rearrangement links TRBV7-2 to TRBJ2-7, with 9 bases that match TRBD1. CDR1 and CDR2 from the germline V gene are SGHTA and FQGNSA. This CDR3 comprises 14 residues. V shed 4 bases and J 0 bases; nucleotides not matched to a gene: 1. Written as DNA, the CDR3 is TGTGCCAGCAGCTCGACAGGGGGCTCCTACGAGCAGTACTTC. This gives the protein CASSSTGGSYEQYF. Using reference TRBV7-2 and TRBJ2-7 for the parts outside the CDR3, the full variable domain is GAGVSQSPSNKVTEKGKDVELRCDPISGHTALYWYRQSLGQGLEFLIYFQGNSAPDKSGLPSDRFSAERTGGSVSTLTIQRTQQEDSAVYLCASSSTGGSYEQYFGPGTRLTVT.

This sequence joins TRBV3-1 (or the pseudogene TRBV3-2) and TRBJ2-7; D is perhaps TRBD2 (6 bases). V lost 4 bases and J lost 0, with 16 bases in between. CDR1 LGHDT and CDR2 YNNKEL come from the germline V gene (reference sequence). The CDR3 loop spans 16 amino acids. The CDR3, as DNA: TGTGCCAGCAGCCTTAAATTAGCGGCACCCTCCTACGAGCAGTACTTC. As protein: CASSLKLAAPSYEQYF.

The V gene is TRBV4-3, the J gene TRBJ2-3; 11 nucleotides line up with TRBD2. The J segment lost 2 bases and the V segment lost 2 bases, leaving 3 bases of the junction unmatched. The CDR3 has 16 residues. Germline V gene data show CDR1 as LGHNA and CDR2 as YSLEER. The CDR3 here is CASSQLAGGPTDTQYF. CDR3 DNA: TGCGCCAGCAGCCAATTAGCGGGGGGGCCCACAGATACGCAGTATTTT.